The source of this TCR beta chain is a study of post-analysis software for immune sequencing data. General study results and limits: Five TRBV segments, including TRBV5-6, TRBV5-1 and TRBV20-1, were more frequent in patients than controls.

Worth noting for this clonotype: The antigen is unknown.

The V gene lost 3 bases and the J gene lost 5 bases, with 8 bases spanning the gap. This CDR3 has 12 amino acids. CDR1 is DFQATT and CDR2 is SNEGSKA in the germline V gene (reference sequence). Sequencing libraries made from TCR beta cDNA carried unique molecular identifiers. TCRdb reprocessed the PCR reads via MiXCR and lists one record per CDR3 protein. The table lists about 540,000 distinct CDR3 sequences, about a third of them singletons. The chain joins TRBV20-1 to TRBJ2-4; D gene uncertain. This clonotype was obtained from a girl aged 2-17 years with multiple sclerosis. Sequenced sample: blood. The CDR3 DNA is TGCAGTGCTAGGTACAACGAAAACATTCAGTACTTC. Protein sequence: CSARYNENIQYF.